Each of the 7 T cell receptor beta chains below was sequenced from the same sample in a study of blood T cell repertoires in COVID-19. Only in-frame clones appear in the TCRdb table, and some are missing; sequencing was by immunoSEQ multiplex PCR. The repertoire has 80,000 or so clones, about 88% of them found once; the top ten carry roughly 9.7%. Material for sequencing was peripheral blood. The receptors here all came from a man in his sixties with COVID-19, enrolled during active disease.

V is TRBV5-1 and J is TRBJ2-3; TRBD1 agrees at 10 bases. V gave up 3 bases and J gave up 4 bases; unmatched junction bases: 8. Germline CDR1 is SGHRS and CDR2 is YFSETQ. The CDR3 extends over 16 amino acids. The DNA for the CDR3 is TGCGCCAGCAGCTACTCAACCGGACAGGGGGCAGATACGCAGTATTTT. Amino acids: CASSYSTGQGADTQYF.

The J gene is TRBJ2-7, the V gene TRBV29-1; 15 positions agree with TRBD2. Germline CDR1 SQVTM, CDR2 ANQGSEA. The CDR3 contains 13 residues. Trimming removed 7 bases from V and 4 bases from J; junction bases left unmatched: 2. The CDR3 reads CSAGTSGGYEQYF. CDR3 in DNA: TGCAGCGCCGGGACTAGCGGGGGGTACGAGCAGTACTTC.

The V and J genes are TRBV6-1 and TRBJ1-4, with 8 positions matching TRBD1. The CDR3 loop spans 15 amino acids. Germline lookup yields CDR1 MNHNS and CDR2 SASEGT. Losses at the gene ends were 3 bases for V and 3 bases for J; bases not matched to a gene: 3. The CDR3 DNA is TGTGCCAGCAGTGACAGGGGGCCAGCTAATGAAAAACTGTTTTTT. Its protein is CASSDRGPANEKLFF.

The chain combines TRBV5-1 with TRBJ2-5; D may be TRBD1 (7 bases). Germline CDR1 and CDR2: SGHRS and YFSETQ. V was trimmed by 0 bases and J by 4 bases, leaving 13 bases between them. The CDR3 consists of 15 residues. The CDR3 region is CASSLAPGGSETQYF. In nucleotides, the CDR3 is TGCGCCAGCAGCTTGGCTCCAGGGGGGTCAGAGACCCAGTACTTC.

The chain joins TRBV29-1 to TRBJ1-4; the D gene is possibly TRBD1 (6 bases). This CDR3 has 16 residues. CDR1 and CDR2 (germline): SQVTM, ANQGSEA. V lost 3 bases and J lost 4, with 18 bases in between. In DNA, the CDR3 is TGCAGCGTTGACGCCGTAACAGGGTACAGTAATGAAAAACTGTTTTTT. Protein: CSVDAVTGYSNEKLFF.

The chain couples TRBV28 to TRBJ1-5, with 8 bases matching TRBD1. Germline-derived CDR1 and CDR2 are MDHEN and SYDVKM. CDR3 length equals 11 residues. Losses at the gene ends were 4 bases for V and 11 bases for J; bases not matched to a gene: 1. CDR3 nucleotides: TGTGCCAGCAGTTCGGACAGGGCCCAGCATTTT. Its protein is CASSSDRAQHF. Using reference TRBV28 and TRBJ1-5 for the parts outside the CDR3, the full variable domain is DVKVTQSSRYLVKRTGEKVFLECVQDMDHENMFWYRQDPGLGLRLIYFSYDVKMKEKGDIPEGYSVSREKKERFSLILESASTNQTSMYLCASSSDRAQHFGDGTRLSIL.

The chain employs TRBV27 and TRBJ2-1, with TRBD2 as a possible D gene (7 bases). CDR3 length: 16 residues. The germline gives CDR1 MNHEY, CDR2 SMNVEV (reference sequence). V was shortened by 4 bases and J by 6 bases, with 19 bases between the two germline ends. In DNA, the CDR3 is TGTGCCAGCAGTTCCCCGGGGGGCGGGGGAGCCAATGAGCAGTTCTTC. Its translation is CASSSPGGGGANEQFF.